A selection of T cell receptor beta chains follows, all from one sample in a study of blood T cell repertoires in COVID-19. Produced via immunoSEQ multiplex PCR; TCRdb's table is partial and in-frame only. Of about 34,000 clones detected, approximately 80% appear once; the ten largest clones hold 16%. Sequences were obtained from peripheral blood. The receptors derive from a human donor in a cohort sampled during active COVID-19. Each CDR3 is given with its conserved first and last residue. Fields, in order: CDR3 protein, J gene, clone size, V gene. Size is omitted from some rows. Given values are once, few, many or a class for expanded clones.

CDR3 protein: CASSAGLVITDTQYF; J gene: TRBJ2-3; clone size: .; V gene: TRBV5-1
CDR3 protein: CSVDGGTSGRVAQYF; J gene: TRBJ2-3; clone size: .; V gene: TRBV29-1
CDR3 protein: CASSQVGRVHEQYF; J gene: TRBJ2-7; clone size: .; V gene: TRBV18
CDR3 protein: CATVSGTGELFF; J gene: TRBJ2-2; clone size: .; V gene: TRBV7-9
CDR3 protein: CASSSSVQAFF; J gene: TRBJ1-1; clone size: .; V gene: TRBV7-9
CDR3 protein: CASSTTGGRSYEQYF; J gene: TRBJ2-7; clone size: .; V gene: TRBV6-2/TRBV6-3
CDR3 protein: CSASSTLAVYEQYF; J gene: TRBJ2-7; clone size: .; V gene: TRBV20-1
CDR3 protein: CASSQIRTGRTHF; J gene: TRBJ2-7; clone size: .; V gene: TRBV14
CDR3 protein: CSVELGGSGGEAFF; J gene: TRBJ1-1; clone size: .; V gene: TRBV29-1
CDR3 protein: CASRLTYETGTAGGAFF; J gene: TRBJ1-1; clone size: .; V gene: TRBV7-2
CDR3 protein: CASLQGYEQYF; J gene: TRBJ2-7; clone size: .; V gene: TRBV10-2
CDR3 protein: CASSPRTGGVETQYF; J gene: TRBJ2-5; clone size: .; V gene: TRBV7-9
CDR3 protein: CASSLRVTSGIYNEQFF; J gene: TRBJ2-1; clone size: .; V gene: TRBV7-3
CDR3 protein: CASSLGTLDNNSPLHF; J gene: TRBJ1-6; clone size: .; V gene: TRBV3-1/TRBV3-2
CDR3 protein: CASRDPWAGANYGYTF; J gene: TRBJ1-2; clone size: .; V gene: TRBV7-6
CDR3 protein: CASSQNGQSNYGYTF; J gene: TRBJ1-2; clone size: .; V gene: TRBV18
CDR3 protein: CASSGETSSGYTDTQYF; J gene: TRBJ2-3; clone size: .; V gene: TRBV5-6
CDR3 protein: CRTTFQETQYF; J gene: TRBJ2-5; clone size: .; V gene: TRBV20-1
CDR3 protein: CASSKGLAGSDTQYF; J gene: TRBJ2-3; clone size: .; V gene: TRBV27
CDR3 protein: CASSLRGRGTDTQYF; J gene: TRBJ2-3; clone size: few; V gene: TRBV5-6
CDR3 protein: CASSPTRVQPQHF; J gene: TRBJ1-5; clone size: once; V gene: TRBV27
CDR3 protein: CATSDRDSLTDTQYF; J gene: TRBJ2-3; clone size: .; V gene: TRBV24-1
CDR3 protein: CASSPDRAQPQHF; J gene: TRBJ1-5; clone size: .; V gene: TRBV7-2
CDR3 protein: CASSPGQPPTYEQYF; J gene: TRBJ2-7; clone size: .; V gene: TRBV28
CDR3 protein: CASSGSGSDTQYF; J gene: TRBJ2-3; clone size: .; V gene: TRBV7-3
CDR3 protein: CASSQDEGTSGLFF; J gene: TRBJ2-2; clone size: .; V gene: TRBV4-3
CDR3 protein: CASSPDRGLSGYTF; J gene: TRBJ1-2; clone size: .; V gene: TRBV5-5
CDR3 protein: CASSSGRGFGNTIYF; J gene: TRBJ1-3; clone size: few; V gene: TRBV6-5
CDR3 protein: CASSWEFYYEQYF; J gene: TRBJ2-7; clone size: .; V gene: TRBV12-3/TRBV12-4
CDR3 protein: CASSTGLAEADTQYF; J gene: TRBJ2-3; clone size: .; V gene: TRBV19
CDR3 protein: CASSLVGQNYGYTF; J gene: TRBJ1-2; clone size: .; V gene: TRBV7-8
CDR3 protein: CASSPGWNTEAFF; J gene: TRBJ1-1; clone size: .; V gene: TRBV28
CDR3 protein: CARGTGNTGELFF; J gene: TRBJ2-2; clone size: .; V gene: TRBV6-5
CDR3 protein: CASSISARGETQYF; J gene: TRBJ2-5; clone size: .; V gene: TRBV19
CDR3 protein: CATSRGQGMNTEAFF; J gene: TRBJ1-1; clone size: .; V gene: TRBV15
CDR3 protein: CAWSQNNEQFF; J gene: TRBJ2-1; clone size: .; V gene: TRBV30
CDR3 protein: CASSGNYEQYF; J gene: TRBJ2-7; clone size: .; V gene: TRBV10-2
CDR3 protein: CASSYVTGIYTF; J gene: TRBJ1-2; clone size: .; V gene: TRBV28
CDR3 protein: CATTGLRGNEKLFF; J gene: TRBJ1-4; clone size: .; V gene: TRBV15
CDR3 protein: CASSSGGRGLDGEAFF; J gene: TRBJ1-1; clone size: .; V gene: TRBV5-1
CDR3 protein: CASSFGGAGANVLTF; J gene: TRBJ2-6; clone size: .; V gene: TRBV5-8
CDR3 protein: CASGRRLISGNTIYF; J gene: TRBJ1-3; clone size: .; V gene: TRBV2
CDR3 protein: CASKEYGASTDTQYF; J gene: TRBJ2-3; clone size: .; V gene: TRBV3-1/TRBV3-2
CDR3 protein: CASSRGTSGTADTQYF; J gene: TRBJ2-3; clone size: .; V gene: TRBV6-6
CDR3 protein: CASSYSGGGGLDTQYF; J gene: TRBJ2-3; clone size: .; V gene: TRBV6-6
CDR3 protein: CASSLGRYYGYTF; J gene: TRBJ1-2; clone size: .; V gene: TRBV12-3/TRBV12-4
CDR3 protein: CASSVTSGVVDEQFF; J gene: TRBJ2-1; clone size: .; V gene: TRBV19
CDR3 protein: CASSMTGGNEQFF; J gene: TRBJ2-1; clone size: .; V gene: TRBV6-5
CDR3 protein: CASSQLGQGNNQPQHF; J gene: TRBJ1-5; clone size: .; V gene: TRBV4-1
CDR3 protein: CASSRTGNSPLHF; J gene: TRBJ1-6; clone size: .; V gene: TRBV6-5
CDR3 protein: CASSLEGTGSDTNEKLFF; J gene: TRBJ1-4; clone size: .; V gene: TRBV7-6
CDR3 protein: CASSQNSGTGVNSPLHF; J gene: TRBJ1-6; clone size: .; V gene: TRBV3-1/TRBV3-2
CDR3 protein: CASSLRTGGNTIYF; J gene: TRBJ1-3; clone size: few; V gene: TRBV2
CDR3 protein: CASSADSNQPQHF; J gene: TRBJ1-5; clone size: .; V gene: TRBV7-6
CDR3 protein: CASSQGGSRTDTQYF; J gene: TRBJ2-3; clone size: .; V gene: TRBV4-1